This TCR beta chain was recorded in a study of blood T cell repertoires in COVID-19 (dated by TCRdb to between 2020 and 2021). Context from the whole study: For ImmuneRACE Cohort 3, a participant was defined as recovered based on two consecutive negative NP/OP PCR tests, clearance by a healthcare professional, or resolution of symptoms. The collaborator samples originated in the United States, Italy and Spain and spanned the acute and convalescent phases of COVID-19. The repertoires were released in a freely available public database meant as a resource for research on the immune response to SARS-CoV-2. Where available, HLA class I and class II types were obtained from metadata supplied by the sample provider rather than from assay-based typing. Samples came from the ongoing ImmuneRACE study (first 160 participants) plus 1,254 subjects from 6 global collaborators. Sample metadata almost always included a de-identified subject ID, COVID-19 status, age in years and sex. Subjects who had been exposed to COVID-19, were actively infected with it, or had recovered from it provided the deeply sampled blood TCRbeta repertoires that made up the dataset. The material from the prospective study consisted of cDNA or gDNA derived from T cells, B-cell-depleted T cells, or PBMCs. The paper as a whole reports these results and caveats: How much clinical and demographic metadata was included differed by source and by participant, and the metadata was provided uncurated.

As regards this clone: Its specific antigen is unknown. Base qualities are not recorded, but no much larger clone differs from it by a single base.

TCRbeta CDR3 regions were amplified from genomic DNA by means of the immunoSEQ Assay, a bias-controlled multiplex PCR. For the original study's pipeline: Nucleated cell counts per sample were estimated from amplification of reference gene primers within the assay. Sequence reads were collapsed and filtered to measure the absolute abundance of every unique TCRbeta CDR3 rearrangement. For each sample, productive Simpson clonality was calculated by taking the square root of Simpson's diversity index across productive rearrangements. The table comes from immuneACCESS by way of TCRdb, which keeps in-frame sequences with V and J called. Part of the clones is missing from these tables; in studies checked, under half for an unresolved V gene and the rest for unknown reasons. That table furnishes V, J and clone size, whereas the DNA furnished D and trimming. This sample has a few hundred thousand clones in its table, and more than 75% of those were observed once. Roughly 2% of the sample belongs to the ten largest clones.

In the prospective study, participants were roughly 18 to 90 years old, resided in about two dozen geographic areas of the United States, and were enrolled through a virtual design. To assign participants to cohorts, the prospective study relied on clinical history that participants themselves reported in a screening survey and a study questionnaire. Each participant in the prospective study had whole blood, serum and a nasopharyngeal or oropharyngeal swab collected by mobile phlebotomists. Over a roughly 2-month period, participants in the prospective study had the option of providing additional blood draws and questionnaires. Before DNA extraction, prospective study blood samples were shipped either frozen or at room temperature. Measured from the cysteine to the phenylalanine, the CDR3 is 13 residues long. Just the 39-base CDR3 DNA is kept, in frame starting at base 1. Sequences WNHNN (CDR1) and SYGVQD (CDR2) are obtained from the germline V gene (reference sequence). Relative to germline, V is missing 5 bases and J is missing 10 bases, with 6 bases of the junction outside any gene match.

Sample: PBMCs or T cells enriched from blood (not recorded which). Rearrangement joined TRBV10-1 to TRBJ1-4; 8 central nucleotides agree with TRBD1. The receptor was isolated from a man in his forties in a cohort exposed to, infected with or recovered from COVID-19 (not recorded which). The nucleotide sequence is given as TGCGCCAGCAGTCCGGGACAGGAAGCAAAACTGTTTTTT. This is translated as CASSPGQEAKLFF.